The 8 T cell receptor beta chains reported below all come from one sample, sequenced in a study of CD4 T cells in relation to SARS-CoV-2 and coronaviruses. Before the COVID-19 pandemic, during about 2010-2019, CD4+ T cells were taken from unexposed donors. Isolation of CD4+ T cells took place after approximately 11 days in culture. Clones were sequenced by immunoSEQ multiplex PCR, and TCRdb holds only the in-frame ones, with some missing. The sample shows around 20,000 clones, about three fifths of them seen only once. These receptors lack a known antigen. Sequencing was carried out using CD4+ T cells from PBMCs, cultured in vitro. Every receptor here comes from a human donor in good health.

The chain couples TRBV7-2 to TRBJ2-7, with 7 bases identical to TRBD2. The J segment lost 2 bases and the V segment lost 5 bases, leaving 9 bases of the junction unmatched. Per the germline V gene, CDR1 is SGHTA and CDR2 is FQGNSA. The CDR3 runs to 15 residues. The CDR3 DNA sequence: TGTGCCAGCAGCGCGTTGGGAGGGCCTCCCTACGAGCAGTACTTC. This gives the protein CASSALGGPPYEQYF.

The chain couples TRBV5-1 to TRBJ1-1; 11 bases line up with TRBD1. This CDR3 is built from 14 residues. CDR1 SGHRS and CDR2 YFSETQ come from the germline V gene. V gave up 6 bases and J gave up 4 bases; unmatched junction bases: 5. The CDR3 region is CASNPGTGGTEAFF. The CDR3 nucleotides read TGCGCCAGCAACCCCGGGACAGGGGGCACTGAAGCTTTCTTT.

This chain links TRBV19 with TRBJ2-1; D may be TRBD2 (7 bases). The CDR3 has 14 amino acids. Trimming left V 5 bases short and J 6 bases short, with 14 bases between. Germline CDR1 is LNHDA and CDR2 is SQIVND (reference sequence). The CDR3 protein is CASSPRGGGNEQFF. The CDR3 DNA follows: TGTGCCAGTAGTCCCCGGGGAGGGGGCAATGAGCAGTTCTTC.

This chain joins TRBV28 and TRBJ2-7; 8 positions match TRBD2. The CDR3 runs to 14 residues. The V and J ends lost 2 bases and 4 bases, in that order; junction bases with no gene match: 4. Germline V lookup: CDR1 MDHEN, CDR2 SYDVKM. The CDR3 DNA reads as TGTGCCAGCAGTTTAATCGGGGGGGTTTACGAGCAGTACTTC. This codes for CASSLIGGVYEQYF.

V and J are TRBV7-9 and TRBJ2-3; D could derive from TRBD1 or TRBD2 (5 bases each). The CDR3 consists of 18 residues. Trimming removed 4 bases from V and 4 bases from J, with 24 bases in between. Per germline, CDR1 SEHNR and CDR2 FQNEAQ (reference sequence). The CDR3, as DNA: TGTGCCAGCAGCTCCCCCGCCGGGACCTCGGGGTGGGCAGATACGCAGTATTTT. This codes for CASSSPAGTSGWADTQYF. Together with reference TRBV7-9 and TRBJ2-3, the CDR3 gives the full variable domain: DTGVSQNPRHKITKRGQNVTFRCDPISEHNRLYWYRQTLGQGPEFLTYFQNEAQLEKSRLLSDRFSAERPKGSFSTLEIQRTEQGDSAMYLCASSSPAGTSGWADTQYFGPGTRLTVL.

This CDR3 reads CASTTGGLDTQYF. CDR3 in DNA: TGCGCCAGCACAACGGGGGGGTTAGATACGCAGTATTTT. The chain links TRBV10-2 to TRBJ2-3, with 8 bases aligning to TRBD2. Germline loops: CDR1 WSHSY, CDR2 SAAADI. The ends lost 7 bases at V and 5 bases at J; junction bases unmatched: 5. The CDR3 extends over 13 amino acids.

The CDR3 nucleotides are TGTGCCAGCAGCTCGAGGACGCGACAAGAGACCCAGTACTTC. It encodes CASSSRTRQETQYF. V is TRBV7-9 and J is TRBJ2-5, with no clear D. V was clipped by 4 bases and J by 2 bases, with 11 bases between them. This CDR3 is built from 14 residues. Looked up from germline, CDR1 is SEHNR and CDR2 is FQNEAQ (reference sequence).

This chain joins TRBV29-1 and TRBJ1-2; D is uncertain. The V gene's germline CDR1 is SQVTM and CDR2 ANQGSEA. The CDR3 loop spans 12 amino acids. Deletions cut 7 bases from V and 2 bases from J, with 11 bases between. CDR3 DNA sequence: TGCAGCGCTGATGGCCCAAACTATGGCTACACCTTC. Translated, it gives CSADGPNYGYTF. Full variable domain (remainder filled in from reference TRBV29-1 and TRBJ1-2): SAVISQKPSRDICQRGTSLTIQCQVDSQVTMMFWYRQQPGQSLTLIATANQGSEATYESGFVIDKFPISRPNLTFSTLTVSNMSPEDSSIYLCSADGPNYGYTFGSGTRLTVV.